This passage covers 24 T cell receptor beta chains from one sample sequenced in a study of shared clonotypes between healthy human individuals. Assay used: immunoSEQ multiplex PCR; TCRdb lists only in-frame clones, some missing. This sample has millions of clones, with about 92% found just once. As defined, naive CD8 cells were CD45RO-negative and positively selected for CCR7, with terminally differentiated effector memory CD45RA+ cells excluded. The sequencing input was naive CD8+ T cells from PBMCs. All receptors derive from a man aged 18 to 29 in good health. Some clones in this sample may be carry-over from other donors' samples.

This clone occurred once. This CDR3 is also generated by other DNA sequences in the sample. This chain links TRBV29-1 with TRBJ2-5; D not certain. Germline V lookup: CDR1 SQVTM, CDR2 ANQGSEA. CDR3 length: 10 amino acids. The V gene lost 3 bases and the J gene lost 4 bases, with 3 bases spanning the gap. CDR3 sequence reads: CSVDLETQYF. The CDR3 coding sequence is TGCAGCGTTGATCTAGAGACCCAGTACTTC.

The V gene is TRBV7-9, the J gene TRBJ1-4; D is possibly TRBD1 (6 bases). Trimming pared 3 bases from V and 0 bases from J, leaving 20 bases between. Germline V gives CDR1 SEHNR, CDR2 FQNEAQ (reference sequence). This CDR3 region has 19 residues. CDR3 amino acids: CASSLLRQAPLTTNEKLFF. The CDR3 coding sequence is TGTGCCAGCAGCTTGCTTCGACAGGCCCCCCTCACAACTAATGAAAAACTGTTTTTT.

This chain joins TRBV5-1 and TRBJ2-1; 8 bases line up with TRBD2. CDR3 size: 16 residues. CDR1 and CDR2 from the germline V gene are SGHRS and YFSETQ. Trimming cost V 3 bases and J 4 bases; bases outside gene matches: 9. Here the CDR3 reads CASSSHGSGGYNEQFF. CDR3 coding DNA: TGCGCCAGCAGCTCTCACGGGAGCGGGGGTTACAATGAGCAGTTCTTC.

The chain employs TRBV11-3 and TRBJ2-3, with a tentative D call TRBD2 (6 bases). CDR3 size: 14 residues. Per germline, CDR1 SGHNT and CDR2 YENEEA. V lost 3 bases and J 9 bases, leaving 16 bases between the germline ends. Written as DNA, the CDR3 is TGTGCCAGCAGCTTTAACGGGGCCGGGGGAACGCAGTATTTT. Protein product: CASSFNGAGGTQYF.

J is TRBJ1-2 and V is TRBV27; possibly TRBD1 for D (5 bases). Looked up from germline, CDR1 is MNHEY and CDR2 is SMNVEV (reference sequence). V was shortened by 3 bases and J by 5 bases, with 16 bases between the two germline ends. There are 15 residues in the CDR3. CDR3 protein: CASSLGGGFRYGYTF. The CDR3 nucleotides read TGTGCCAGCAGTTTGGGCGGGGGGTTTCGTTATGGCTACACCTTC.

The V and J genes are TRBV7-9 and TRBJ2-7; 14 bases are a match to TRBD2. The trim removed 7 bases at V and 5 bases at J, leaving 13 bases unmatched. The CDR3 totals 17 residues. The germline V gene encodes CDR1 SEHNR and CDR2 FQNEAQ (reference sequence). The CDR3 DNA sequence: TGTGCCAGCAACGTACCGGGACTAGCGGGAGTCCCCCACGAGCAGTACTTC. Its protein product is CASNVPGLAGVPHEQYF.

The V gene is TRBV7-9, the J gene TRBJ2-7, with D possibly TRBD1 on 6 matching bases. V dropped 5 bases and J dropped 5 bases, with 16 bases sitting between them. The CDR3 is 14 amino acids. Germline loops: CDR1 SEHNR, CDR2 FQNEAQ (reference sequence). As DNA, the CDR3 is TGTGCCAGCAGCGCCGGCGTCAGGGGCGACGAGCAGTACTTC. Translated: CASSAGVRGDEQYF.

The gene calls are TRBV27 and TRBJ2-3; D call uncertain. CDR1 MNHEY and CDR2 SMNVEV come from the germline V gene (reference sequence). The V gene lost 4 bases and the J gene lost 9 bases, with 14 bases spanning the gap. This CDR3 has 13 amino acids. This CDR3 is CASSSPLLRTQYF. The CDR3 coding sequence is TGTGCCAGCAGTTCACCCCTCTTGCGGACGCAGTATTTT.

The V and J genes are TRBV5-3 and TRBJ2-2; 7 nucleotides align to TRBD2. TRBV5-3 carries the ORF label, with uncertain function. The J segment lost 3 bases and the V segment lost 4 bases, leaving 12 bases of the junction unmatched. The CDR3 spans 17 residues. CDR3 in amino acids: CARSVSGMLGDTGELFF. The CDR3 region has the DNA TGTGCCAGAAGCGTAAGCGGGATGCTCGGGGACACCGGGGAGCTGTTTTTT.

The chain carries TRBV4-3 and TRBJ1-6, with TRBD1 matching 9 bases. Trimming at V came to 3 bases and at J to 8 bases, leaving 5 bases not matched to a gene. The germline V gene has CDR1 LGHNA and CDR2 YSLEER. The CDR3 is 15 amino acids. The CDR3 nucleotides are TGCGCCAGCAGCCAGGGACAGGGTTTGTATTCACCCCTCCACTTT. Translating gives CASSQGQGLYSPLHF.

In the case of this clone: Other nucleotide sequences from this sample produce the same CDR3. The chain uses TRBV27 and TRBJ2-1; D is undetermined. Germline-derived CDR1 and CDR2 are MNHEY and SMNVEV (reference sequence). The CDR3 consists of 12 residues. V was trimmed by 5 bases and J by 7 bases, leaving 9 bases between them. The CDR3 region has the DNA TGTGCCAGCAGTGGACCCCGAAATGAGCAGTTCTTC. This encodes CASSGPRNEQFF.

The chain couples TRBV28 to TRBJ2-7; possible D gene TRBD2, 5 bases. The CDR3 loop spans 16 amino acids. The V end lost 5 bases, the J end lost 0 bases, and 17 bases lay between the germline ends. Per the germline V gene, CDR1 is MDHEN and CDR2 is SYDVKM. CDR3 DNA: TGTGCCAGCAGTAATACGGGATACTTGAGCTCCTACGAGCAGTACTTC. This translates into CASSNTGYLSSYEQYF.

The chain employs TRBV21-1 and TRBJ2-1; the table's D call, TRBD1, was not checked against the DNA. TRBV21-1 is a documented pseudogene. The CDR3 covers 15 residues. The CDR3 bases are TGTGCCAGCAGCAATCAGGAAAATTGGCGAGATGAGCAGTTCTTC. Translating gives CASSNQENWRDEQFF.

A few counts support this clone. The chain combines TRBV19 with TRBJ1-5; D is unresolved. There are 14 residues in the CDR3. Germline V gene sequence: CDR1 LNHDA, CDR2 SQIVND (reference sequence). V was cut by 4 bases and J by 0 bases, with 7 bases left in between. CDR3 protein: CASSTTLSNQPQHF. DNA of the CDR3: TGTGCCAGTAGTACGACACTTAGCAATCAGCCCCAGCATTTT. The variable domain in full, with the rest retrieved from reference TRBV19 and TRBJ1-5, is DGGITQSPKYLFRKEGQNVTLSCEQNLNHDAMYWYRQDPGQGLRLIYYSQIVNDFQKGDIAEGYSVSREKKESFPLTVTSAQKNPTAFYLCASSTTLSNQPQHFGDGTRLSIL.

The chain employs TRBV2 and TRBJ2-7; D is unclear. Trimming left V 4 bases short and J 2 bases short, with 18 bases between. Germline V gives CDR1 SNHLY, CDR2 FYNNEI. CDR3 length: 16 amino acids. DNA of the CDR3: TGTGCCAGCAGTGGGATCGGCCAAAGAACTACCTACGAGCAGTACTTC. Translated, it gives CASSGIGQRTTYEQYF.

This rearrangement joins TRBV9 to TRBJ2-3; TRBD1 agrees at 8 bases. This CDR3 is built from 16 residues. V lost 0 bases and J lost 9; bases outside the gene matches: 12. Germline V lookup: CDR1 SGDLS, CDR2 YYNGEE. The CDR3 loop is CASSVVGTGGGGTQYF. The CDR3, as DNA: TGTGCCAGCAGCGTAGTTGGGACAGGAGGTGGTGGCACGCAGTATTTT.

This clone was seen a handful of times. Other DNA sequences of this sample code for an identical CDR3. The chain uses TRBV19 and TRBJ1-1, with D unresolved. The CDR3 spans 13 residues. Germline values: CDR1 LNHDA, CDR2 SQIVND (reference sequence). The germline V and J ends were trimmed by 3 bases and 5 bases, with 10 bases remaining between them. Written as DNA, the CDR3 is TGTGCCAGTAGTATCGATGGGGAAACTGAAGCTTTCTTT. Residues: CASSIDGETEAFF.

This chain uses TRBV7-9 with TRBJ1-5; D is possibly TRBD1 (6 bases). The V and J ends lost 1 base and 3 bases respectively, with 10 bases between them. CDR3 length: 15 amino acids. Germline loops: CDR1 SEHNR, CDR2 FQNEAQ (reference sequence). CDR3 bases: TGTGCCAGCAGCTTAGGGACAGTTGACAATCAGCCCCAGCATTTT. Translated, it gives CASSLGTVDNQPQHF.

V usage is TRBV5-4 and J usage is TRBJ1-4; D is undetermined. The CDR3 consists of 13 residues. The V gene's germline CDR1 is SGHNT and CDR2 YYREEE (reference sequence). Trimming removed 2 bases from V and 5 bases from J, with 7 bases in between. The CDR3 region is CASSFRQNEKLFF. The CDR3, as DNA: TGTGCCAGCAGCTTCAGGCAGAATGAAAAACTGTTTTTT. Based on the CDR3 plus reference TRBV5-4 and TRBJ1-4, the full variable domain is ETGVTQSPTHLIKTRGQQVTLRCSSQSGHNTVSWYQQALGQGPQFIFQYYREEENGRGNFPPRFSGLQFPNYSSELNVNALELDDSALYLCASSFRQNEKLFFGSGTQLSVL.

The chain recombines TRBV5-4 with TRBJ2-1; 8 bases map to TRBD2. Trimming removed 7 bases from V and 7 bases from J; junction bases left unmatched: 16. The V gene's germline CDR1 is SGHNT and CDR2 YYREEE (reference sequence). The CDR3 is 16 residues long. The CDR3 DNA follows: TGTGCCAGCGCCCTCGGGGTGACGGGAGGGGGGAATGAGCAGTTCTTC. Its protein is CASALGVTGGGNEQFF. Looking up the rest from reference TRBV5-4 and TRBJ2-1 gives the full variable domain: ETGVTQSPTHLIKTRGQQVTLRCSSQSGHNTVSWYQQALGQGPQFIFQYYREEENGRGNFPPRFSGLQFPNYSSELNVNALELDDSALYLCASALGVTGGGNEQFFGPGTRLTVL.

The gene calls are TRBV6-5 and TRBJ2-1; D may be TRBD2 (6 bases). The CDR3 totals 15 residues. The V end was cut by 7 bases, the J end by 4 bases, with 17 bases between. The germline V gene encodes CDR1 MNHEY and CDR2 SVGAGI. CDR3: CASTESGGTYNEQFF. CDR3 coding DNA: TGTGCCAGCACCGAGAGTGGCGGGACTTACAATGAGCAGTTCTTC.

V usage is TRBV6-5 and J usage is TRBJ2-7; TRBD2 agrees at 12 bases. This CDR3 has 14 residues. V dropped 6 bases and J dropped 3; count of bases not matched to a gene: 3. In germline, CDR1 is MNHEY, CDR2 SVGAGI. The CDR3 region is CASRLAGGDYEQYF. CDR3 sequence (DNA): TGTGCCAGCAGGCTAGCGGGAGGGGACTACGAGCAGTACTTC.

V gene TRBV27 combines with J gene TRBJ1-1; D perhaps matches TRBD1 (5 bases). Germline CDR1 MNHEY, CDR2 SMNVEV (reference sequence). The V end was cut by 0 bases, the J end by 7 bases, with 15 bases between. The CDR3 has 15 residues. CDR3 sequence (DNA): TGTGCCAGCAGTTTATCGTCAGAGGGGCTGGGTGAAGCTTTCTTT. This gives the protein CASSLSSEGLGEAFF.

The gene calls are TRBV6-6 and TRBJ2-2, with D hard to call. V gave up 6 bases and J gave up 1 base, with 6 bases separating them. CDR3 size: 13 residues. Germline CDR1 MNHNY, CDR2 SVGAGI (reference sequence). The CDR3 bases are TGTGCCAGCAGGCAGAAGAACACCGGGGAGCTGTTTTTT. Translation: CASRQKNTGELFF.